This T cell receptor beta chain was sequenced in a study of T cell clusters in autoimmune cytopenias (dated by TCRdb to between 2018 and 2021). Study-level background: Per sample, TRB sequencing gave a median depth of around 53,000 reads and a median of 2,350 distinct TRB clonotypes. The study was designed to test whether a disease-specific immune repertoire signature usable as a blood-based biomarker is carried by autoimmune cytopenia patients. Alongside healthy, CLL and autoimmune hepatitis controls, autoimmune cytopenia patients had their peripheral blood TRB and IGH repertoires sequenced at active disease and again during treatment follow-up.

The CDR3 numbers 17 residues from cysteine through phenylalanine. The record lacks a DNA sequence. Via the germline V gene, CDR1 is MNHEY and CDR2 SVGAGI. TRB rearrangements were amplified by multiplex PCR using a touch-down protocol with TRB-A and TRB-B primer pools mixed in one tube. Illumina adapters and sample indices were added to the amplicons through two consecutive PCR reactions performed with Phusion HS II polymerase. The amplicons were purified from gel with the NucleoSpin Gel and PCR Clean-up kit, after which the amplicons were quantified by Qubit and checked for quality on an Agilent 2100 Bioanalyzer. Libraries were sequenced on an Illumina MiSeq using 600-cycle, single-indexed, paired-end runs. The study's own analysis went as follows. MiXCR version 2.1.12, together with the default MiXCR reference library, was used to align and assemble the TRB reads. A clone was defined by each unique CDR3 nucleotide sequence, and the analysis included only productive sequences supported by at least two reads. To assess repertoire diversity, an R script computed alpha-parameterized diversity profiles (alpha 0 to 5), which included the Shannon (alpha 1) and Simpson (alpha 2) indices. The tcR package was used to compute combinatorial TRB VJ usage, which was then compared between cohorts by principal component analysis with ade4. Using GLIPH, TCRbeta CDR3s were clustered on pairs of cohorts matched for age and read depth, and a Wilcoxon test was used to compare cluster frequencies. TCRdb reprocessed the reads and provides one entry for every CDR3 protein sequence; no DNA is given. TCRdb's processing, not the study's, gives the V and J calls here. The table kept for this sample lists about 6,000 distinct CDR3 sequences. Of the sample, 4.5% to 5.5% is held by the ten largest clones.

The study at large found these results: The TRB repertoire shifts, including less even repertoires in secondary cytopenia and CLL, mostly reflected lymphoma bias and not autoimmunity. The cluster-lack signature was not seen for secondary cytopenia versus CLL, apparently masked by the dominant lymphoma-associated repertoire. The T cell clusters were defined in silico only, and their functional role remained to be validated experimentally. The GLIPH analysis suggested a lack of physiological T cell clusters in primary autoimmune cytopenia patients, since more than 40 clusters were exclusive to healthy donors whereas some 17 were exclusive to patients. Healthy donors had almost three times as many exclusive TRB clusters as active autoimmune hepatitis patients, a finding consistent with an autoimmunity-wide signature.

A remark on this clonotype: What antigen it recognizes has not been identified.

Each sample's TRB amplification started from approximately 230 ng of peripheral blood genomic DNA, which corresponds to tens of thousands of genome equivalents. This clonotype originated in a human donor with an autoimmune cytopenia or autoimmune hepatitis (not recorded which). The sequencing input was peripheral blood. The chain employs TRBV6-5 and TRBJ1-3; TCRdb proposes TRBD1, but this gene call is untestable without DNA. The CDR3 loop reads CASRGPRQKGIGNTIYF.